Each of the 12 T cell receptor beta chains below was sequenced from the same sample in a study of cytomegalovirus exposure and HLA in healthy donors. The data were produced by immunoSEQ multiplex PCR, yet TCRdb's version contains in-frame clones alone and is incomplete. The sample lists about 220,000 clones; over 80% were seen once. Sequencing input: PBMCs. These receptors all come from a woman in her twenties or thirties in good health and CMV-seropositive.

V and J are TRBV5-1 and TRBJ1-2; D unclear. There are 16 residues in the CDR3. V was clipped by 1 base and J by 2 bases, with 15 bases between them. Germline-derived CDR1 and CDR2 are SGHRS and YFSETQ. In DNA form, the CDR3 reads TGCGCCAGCAGCTTGAGTATTGGGATGGGGAACTATGGCTACACCTTC. It yields the protein CASSLSIGMGNYGYTF.

In its sample, this clone was seen once. This rearrangement joins TRBV11-2 to TRBJ2-5; D unclear. Germline V gene lookup returns CDR1 SGHAT and CDR2 FQNNGV. Trimming left V 0 bases short and J 4 bases short, with 3 bases between. This CDR3 comprises 12 residues. This CDR3 is CASSLDRETQYF. In DNA, the CDR3 is TGTGCCAGCAGCTTAGACCGAGAGACCCAGTACTTC.

This clone was picked up a small number of times. In the same sample, other DNA sequences code for this CDR3. The CDR3 sequence is CASSLGGSQPQHF. The CDR3 DNA follows: TGCGCCAGCAGCTTGGGTGGGAGCCAGCCCCAGCATTTT. V and J are TRBV5-1 and TRBJ1-5; D is uncertain. Germline CDR1 reads SGHRS; CDR2 reads YFSETQ. With 0 bases removed from V and 7 bases from J, the gap between germline ends came to 8 bases. This CDR3 region has 13 residues. The variable domain in full, completed from reference TRBV5-1 and TRBJ1-5, reads KAGVTQTPRYLIKTRGQQVTLSCSPISGHRSVSWYQQTPGQGLQFLFEYFSETQRNKGNFPGRFSGRQFSNSRSEMNVSTLELGDSALYLCASSLGGSQPQHFGDGTRLSIL.

V is TRBV4-1 and J is TRBJ1-4; possibly TRBD1 for D (5 bases). V lost 5 bases, J lost 0 bases, and 7 bases lay in between. Looked up from germline, CDR1 is MGHRA and CDR2 is YSYEKL. The CDR3 is 14 amino acids. The CDR3 DNA reads as TGCGCCAGCAGCTTGGGGGCAACTAATGAAAAACTGTTTTTT. Translation: CASSLGATNEKLFF.

The chain uses TRBV30 and TRBJ1-1; tentatively, D is TRBD1 (5 bases). The germline CDR1 and CDR2 sequences are GTSNPN and SVGIG (reference sequence). V was clipped by 2 bases and J by 1 base, with 8 bases between them. The CDR3 is made up of 13 amino acids. CDR3 sequence reads: CAWSLDRNTEAFF. The DNA of the CDR3 is TGTGCCTGGAGTTTAGACAGGAACACTGAAGCTTTCTTT.

V and J are TRBV28 and TRBJ2-5, with 13 bases aligning to TRBD2. Germline V gives CDR1 MDHEN, CDR2 SYDVKM. Trimming removed 5 bases from V and 0 bases from J; junction bases left unmatched: 3. The CDR3 runs 16 residues. As DNA, the CDR3 is TGTGCCAGCAGTGGGGGACTAGCGGGGTACCAAGAGACCCAGTACTTC. It codes for CASSGGLAGYQETQYF.

The chain combines TRBV13 with TRBJ2-3; D remains ambiguous. The CDR3 has 13 residues. V was shortened by 5 bases and J by 3 bases, with 9 bases between the two germline ends. The germline gives CDR1 PRHDT, CDR2 FYEKMQ (reference sequence). DNA of the CDR3: TGTGCCAGCAGCCGCGTGAGAACAGATACGCAGTATTTT. Translated: CASSRVRTDTQYF.

This clone was seen once. CDR3 residues: CASTRDSSSYEQYF. The CDR3 DNA reads TGTGCCAGTACTAGGGACTCCAGCTCCTACGAGCAGTACTTC. The chain combines TRBV19 with TRBJ2-7; possible D gene TRBD2, 6 bases. Germline CDR1 LNHDA, CDR2 SQIVND (reference sequence). Between the trimmed V and J ends, which lost 7 bases and 0 bases, there was a span of 13 bases. There are 14 residues in the CDR3.

The table lists this clone with a few counts. This sequence joins TRBV5-4 and TRBJ1-5; D remains ambiguous. CDR3 length: 13 amino acids. The V and J ends lost 4 bases and 5 bases respectively, with 10 bases between them. Germline loops: CDR1 SGHNT, CDR2 YYREEE (reference sequence). CDR3 residues: CASSQALDQPQHF. CDR3 nucleotide sequence: TGTGCCAGCAGCCAAGCTTTGGATCAGCCCCAGCATTTT.

The chain uses TRBV5-1 and TRBJ2-2, with 8 bases aligning to TRBD1. Germline values: CDR1 SGHRS, CDR2 YFSETQ. CDR3 length: 15 residues. Losses at the gene ends were 4 bases for V and 7 bases for J; bases not matched to a gene: 9. CDR3 amino acids: CASSPWTGRDGELFF. Here the CDR3 DNA reads TGCGCCAGCAGCCCCTGGACAGGGCGGGACGGGGAGCTGTTTTTT.

The CDR3 nucleotides are TGTGCCACCAGCAGAGGACAGGAGCACCAGGAGTATAGCAATCAGCCCCAGCATTTT. Protein product: CATSRGQEHQEYSNQPQHF. The chain recombines TRBV15 with TRBJ1-5, with TRBD1 as a possible D gene (6 bases). The germline V and J ends were trimmed by 1 base and 0 bases, with 19 bases remaining between them. Germline-derived CDR1 and CDR2 are LNHNV and YYDKDF (reference sequence). This CDR3 spans 19 amino acids.

The V call is TRBV5-4, the J call TRBJ2-5; D may match TRBD1 or TRBD2 (6 bases each). CDR3 length equals 14 residues. Germline V gene lookup returns CDR1 SGHNT and CDR2 YYREEE (reference sequence). V lost 7 bases and J 3 bases, leaving 16 bases between the germline ends. CDR3 nucleotide sequence: TGTGCCAGCTTTGGGACATCGGGGGAAGAGACCCAGTACTTC. Translating it yields CASFGTSGEETQYF.